The 26 T cell receptor beta chains reported below all come from one sample, sequenced in a study of monozygotic twins with inflammatory bowel disease. TCRdb reprocessed the 5' RACE reads and reports one entry per CDR3 protein, with no DNA. The sample holds some 150,000 distinct CDR3 sequences. Input material: blood. The receptors derive from a human donor with ulcerative colitis or Crohn's disease, or a healthy co-twin of an affected twin (not recorded which).

The chain recombines TRBV7-6 with TRBJ1-4. This CDR3 contains 15 residues. Germline V gene lookup returns CDR1 SGHVS and CDR2 FNYEAQ. The chain's CDR3 is CASSLARGGNEKLFF. Full variable domain (missing parts from reference TRBV7-6 and TRBJ1-4): GAGVSQSPRYKVTKRGQDVALRCDPISGHVSLYWYRQALGQGPEFLTYFNYEAQQDKSGLPNDRFSAERPEGSISTLTIQRTEQRDSAMYRCASSLARGGNEKLFFGSGTQLSVL.

V and J are TRBV7-3 and TRBJ2-7; TCRdb's D call, TRBD1, is unchecked because there is no DNA. Germline values: CDR1 SGHTA, CDR2 FQGTGA. The CDR3 loop spans 14 amino acids. CDR3: CASRSPGQDYEQYF.

The chain couples TRBV6-1 to TRBJ2-7; absent DNA, TCRdb's TRBD1 call cannot be checked. Germline lookup yields CDR1 MNHNS and CDR2 SASEGT. The CDR3 contains 15 residues. CDR3 loop: CASSDPGQSSYEQYF.

V usage is TRBV12-3 or TRBV12-4 and J usage is TRBJ2-1; there is no DNA to check the TCRdb D call of TRBD1. This CDR3 is built from 16 residues. CDR3 in amino acids: CASSPAPGIPYNEQFF.

The chain couples TRBV11-2 to TRBJ1-1; TCRdb gives TRBD1 as the D gene, but with no DNA this cannot be confirmed. Germline CDR1 and CDR2: SGHAT and FQNNGV. The CDR3 has 15 residues. The CDR3 reads CASSLAPGTNTEAFF.

The chain recombines TRBV29-1 with TRBJ2-1; TCRdb outputs TRBD2, but without DNA this stays unchecked. Germline values: CDR1 SQVTM, CDR2 ANQGSEA. The CDR3 has 16 amino acids. The CDR3 here is CSVGETSGRTYNEQFF.

The chain carries TRBV11-2 and TRBJ1-5; TCRdb calls TRBD1, which cannot be checked without DNA. This CDR3 has 16 residues. The germline V gene has CDR1 SGHAT and CDR2 FQNNGV. CDR3 amino acids: CASSQLGPGGNQPQHF.

J is TRBJ2-2 and V is TRBV5-1. From germline, CDR1 is SGHRS and CDR2 YFSETQ. The CDR3 totals 13 residues. CDR3 region: CASSLSGNGELFF.

The genes are TRBV11-2 and TRBJ2-2. The CDR3 totals 15 residues. Per germline, CDR1 SGHAT and CDR2 FQNNGV. The CDR3 loop is CASSLIVPGTGELFF.

V is TRBV27 and J is TRBJ2-3. The CDR3 covers 16 residues. Germline V gives CDR1 MNHEY, CDR2 SMNVEV (reference sequence). CDR3 sequence reads: CASSPRKGGSTDTQYF.

The chain links TRBV7-2 to TRBJ1-6; TCRdb names TRBD1, which stays unverified in the absence of DNA. The germline V gene has CDR1 SGHTA and CDR2 FQGNSA. The CDR3 totals 16 residues. The CDR3 region is CASSLYPQGRNSPLHF.

V usage is TRBV10-1 and J usage is TRBJ2-1; the TRBD2 assignment by TCRdb is unverifiable without DNA. This CDR3 has 13 residues. Germline CDR1 WNHNN, CDR2 SYGVQD (reference sequence). Here the CDR3 reads CASRGLAGGEQFF.

The chain uses TRBV29-1 and TRBJ1-1; TCRdb selects TRBD1, and the lack of DNA leaves this call unchecked. The germline V gene has CDR1 SQVTM and CDR2 ANQGSEA. The CDR3 covers 14 residues. The CDR3 loop reads CSGSSPGQVTEAFF.

This chain uses TRBV27 with TRBJ2-7; TCRdb outputs TRBD1, but without DNA this stays unchecked. The germline V gene has CDR1 MNHEY and CDR2 SMNVEV (reference sequence). The CDR3 consists of 15 residues. CDR3 loop: CASSFSGTGPYEQYF.

The chain uses TRBV12-3 or TRBV12-4 and TRBJ2-6; TCRdb picks TRBD1, but there is no DNA to check that call. The CDR3 has 15 amino acids. The CDR3 region is CASSLRGIGANVLTF.

The chain has TRBV20-1 and TRBJ2-7; lacking DNA, the TRBD2 call made by TCRdb goes unchecked. Per germline, CDR1 DFQATT and CDR2 SNEGSKA (reference sequence). CDR3 length equals 13 residues. This CDR3 is CSPADGEGYEQYF.

This chain joins TRBV6-2 or TRBV6-3 and TRBJ2-1; TCRdb gives TRBD1 as the D gene, but with no DNA this cannot be confirmed. Germline values: CDR1 MNHEY, CDR2 SVGEGT. CDR3 length: 14 residues. The CDR3 protein is CASRLGGAYNEQFF.

This chain joins TRBV25-1 and TRBJ1-1. This CDR3 spans 13 amino acids. The germline gives CDR1 MGHDK, CDR2 SYGVNS. The CDR3 region is CASSARGPTEAFF.

The V call is TRBV5-1, the J call TRBJ2-3; TCRdb calls TRBD1, which cannot be checked without DNA. This CDR3 has 16 amino acids. Looked up from germline, CDR1 is SGHRS and CDR2 is YFSETQ. CDR3 sequence: CASSSTGGAGTDTQYF.

This sequence joins TRBV24-1 and TRBJ2-3; there is no DNA to check the TCRdb D call of TRBD1. The CDR3 has 16 amino acids. Germline V CDR1 and CDR2: KGHDR, SFDVKD. The CDR3 region is CATSDSTGSVTDTQYF.

V and J are TRBV5-5 and TRBJ2-3. Germline values: CDR1 SGHKS, CDR2 YYEKEE (reference sequence). This CDR3 region has 15 residues. Here the CDR3 reads CASRILGGSPDTQYF.

The chain uses TRBV5-1 and TRBJ1-5; absent DNA, TCRdb's TRBD1 call cannot be checked. The germline V gene encodes CDR1 SGHRS and CDR2 YFSETQ. The CDR3 length is 15 residues. This chain's CDR3 is CASSLAGTLNQPQHF.

This chain links TRBV7-9 with TRBJ1-1; as DNA is missing, the TRBD1 call by TCRdb cannot be tested. CDR3 length: 14 residues. Germline V gives CDR1 SEHNR, CDR2 FQNEAQ (reference sequence). The CDR3 protein is CASTRGQMNTEAFF. Drawing the rest from reference TRBV7-9 and TRBJ1-1, the complete variable domain is DTGVSQNPRHKITKRGQNVTFRCDPISEHNRLYWYRQTLGQGPEFLTYFQNEAQLEKSRLLSDRFSAERPKGSFSTLEIQRTEQGDSAMYLCASTRGQMNTEAFFGQGTRLTVV.

This CDR3 reads CASSPDRDPFGYTF. The chain uses TRBV7-2 and TRBJ1-2; TCRdb selects TRBD1, and the lack of DNA leaves this call unchecked. Germline V CDR1 and CDR2: SGHTA, FQGNSA. The length of the CDR3 is 14 residues.

CDR3 in amino acids: CASSPSTGGRTEAFF. V usage is TRBV27 and J usage is TRBJ1-1; absent DNA, TCRdb's TRBD1 call cannot be checked. CDR1 is MNHEY and CDR2 is SMNVEV in the germline V gene (reference sequence). The CDR3 has 15 amino acids.

This chain connects TRBV3-1 to TRBJ1-2. The germline V gene has CDR1 LGHDT and CDR2 YNNKEL (reference sequence). This CDR3 comprises 13 residues. The CDR3 loop is CASSQLSGSGYTF.